These 13 T cell receptor beta chains were sequenced from one sample in a study of monozygotic twins with inflammatory bowel disease. No DNA is given; TCRdb re-called the 5' RACE reads and lists each CDR3 protein once. The sample totals about 330,000 distinct CDR3 sequences. Specimen: blood. The receptors originated from a human donor with ulcerative colitis or Crohn's disease, or a healthy co-twin of an affected twin (not recorded which).

CDR3 residues: CASRDSGNPITYEQYF. V is TRBV5-1 and J is TRBJ2-7; TCRdb designates TRBD2, a call that cannot be tested without DNA. The CDR3 sequence is 16 residues long. The germline CDR1 and CDR2 sequences are SGHRS and YFSETQ.

This rearrangement joins TRBV14 to TRBJ1-2; TCRdb calls TRBD1, which cannot be checked without DNA. Germline CDR1 and CDR2: SGHDN and FVKESK. This CDR3 contains 13 residues. CDR3 protein: CASAPGRGYGYTF.

CDR3: CASSLEGGPREFF. The chain joins TRBV7-2 to TRBJ2-1; TCRdb indicates TRBD2, and absent DNA this call remains unverified. Germline CDR1 and CDR2: SGHTA and FQGNSA. The CDR3 sequence is 13 residues long.

The rearrangement links TRBV5-1 to TRBJ2-7; lacking DNA, the TRBD1 call made by TCRdb goes unchecked. The CDR3 has 16 residues. CDR1 and CDR2 from the germline V gene are SGHRS and YFSETQ. The CDR3: CASSSTGPGGSPEQYF. The variable domain in full, completed from reference TRBV5-1 and TRBJ2-7, reads KAGVTQTPRYLIKTRGQQVTLSCSPISGHRSVSWYQQTPGQGLQFLFEYFSETQRNKGNFPGRFSGRQFSNSRSEMNVSTLELGDSALYLCASSSTGPGGSPEQYFGPGTRLTVT.

The chain couples TRBV6-5 to TRBJ2-3; TCRdb's D gene call, TRBD2, goes unchecked for lack of DNA. Germline-derived CDR1 and CDR2 are MNHEY and SVGAGI. This CDR3 region has 19 residues. CDR3 sequence reads: CASSYSIFSGGPAGDTQYF.

The V gene is TRBV5-1, the J gene TRBJ1-5. The CDR3 has 16 amino acids. CDR1 and CDR2 from the germline V gene are SGHRS and YFSETQ. CDR3: CASSLGGGLGNQPQHF.

The chain recombines TRBV18 with TRBJ1-4; without DNA, the TCRdb call of TRBD1 cannot be checked. Germline values: CDR1 KGHSH, CDR2 LQKENI. The CDR3 contains 15 residues. CDR3 loop: CASSPSGQSNEKLFF.

The chain joins TRBV6-2 or TRBV6-3 to TRBJ2-2; the D call of TRBD2 rests on TCRdb alone, since no DNA is present to check it. CDR3 length: 16 amino acids. CDR1 is MNHEY, CDR2 SVGEGT, per germline. The CDR3 region is CASSRTSGTNTGELFF.

The chain uses TRBV7-3 and TRBJ2-3; TCRdb's D gene call, TRBD1, goes unchecked for lack of DNA. The CDR3 consists of 15 residues. Germline lookup yields CDR1 SGHTA and CDR2 FQGTGA. CDR3 region: CASSLQGMTTDTQYF.

This chain connects TRBV4-1 to TRBJ2-3; TCRdb's assignment of TRBD2 cannot be checked, as there is no DNA. From germline, CDR1 is MGHRA and CDR2 YSYEKL. The CDR3 runs to 16 residues. This CDR3 reads CASSPGTSTSTDTQYF.

The rearrangement links TRBV19 to TRBJ2-3; TCRdb designates TRBD1, a call that cannot be tested without DNA. CDR3 length equals 13 residues. Germline lookup yields CDR1 LNHDA and CDR2 SQIVND (reference sequence). This CDR3 reads CASSVPWADTQYF.

This chain links TRBV11-1 with TRBJ2-1; as DNA is missing, the TRBD2 call by TCRdb cannot be tested. Germline V gene lookup returns CDR1 SGHAT and CDR2 FQDESV (reference sequence). The CDR3 sequence is 19 residues long. CDR3 sequence: CASSAGLGLAGSSYNEQFF.

This CDR3 is CASSPGSGNTIYF. The chain couples TRBV5-1 to TRBJ1-3. The CDR3 loop spans 13 amino acids. Germline values: CDR1 SGHRS, CDR2 YFSETQ. The complete variable domain, with remaining parts taken from reference TRBV5-1 and TRBJ1-3, reads KAGVTQTPRYLIKTRGQQVTLSCSPISGHRSVSWYQQTPGQGLQFLFEYFSETQRNKGNFPGRFSGRQFSNSRSEMNVSTLELGDSALYLCASSPGSGNTIYFGEGSWLTVV.